This is a list of T cell receptor beta chains from one sample in a study of T cell repertoires in cytomegalovirus infection. TCRdb processed the reads anew with MiXCR; each CDR3 protein has one entry. The data contain approximately 700,000 distinct CDR3 sequences, 35% to 40% of them seen just once; the ten biggest clones take up 2.8%. The sample comprised PBMCs. The receptors originated from a human donor in good health (CMV status not recorded). Some clones in this sample may be carry-over from other donors' samples. Each CDR3 is given with its conserved first and last residue. The D gene is left open where the match is weak. The size of a clone is reported for some rows only, either as once, few or many, or as a class for expanded clones.

J,V,D,length,size,CDR3,DNA
TRBJ2-3,TRBV5-1,NA,14,NA,CASSLSAPADTQYF,TGCGCCAGCAGCTTGAGCGCCCCGGCAGATACGCAGTATTTT
TRBJ1-3,TRBV4-1,NA,17,NA,CASSQAFSANSGNTIYF,TGCGCCAGCAGCCAAGCGTTCTCGGCAAACTCTGGAAACACCATATATTTT
TRBJ1-1,TRBV6-6,NA,15,NA,CASSYPRALNTEAFF,TGTGCCAGCAGTTACCCGAGGGCTTTGAACACTGAAGCTTTCTTT
TRBJ2-5,TRBV9,TRBD2,15,once,CASSVDGGGQETQYF,TGTGCCAGCAGCGTAGACGGCGGGGGACAAGAGACCCAGTACTTC
TRBJ2-1,TRBV27,TRBD2,16,few,CASRTLAALTYNEQFF,TGTGCCAGCAGAACTCTAGCGGCCCTAACCTACAATGAGCAGTTCTTC
TRBJ2-3,TRBV6-1,TRBD2,16,NA,CASRILAGPGTDTQYF,TGTGCCAGCAGGATACTAGCGGGCCCTGGCACAGATACGCAGTATTTT
TRBJ2-7,TRBV20-1,TRBD2,15,NA,CSGATSGRALGVQYF,TGCAGTGGGGCGACTAGCGGGAGGGCGTTGGGGGTGCAGTACTTC
TRBJ1-2,TRBV27,TRBD1,13,few,CASSFPGGVGYTF,TGTGCCAGCAGTTTTCCAGGGGGAGTAGGCTACACCTTC
TRBJ1-2,TRBV29-1,TRBD1,12,NA,CSVGDRGYGYTF,TGCAGCGTTGGGGACAGGGGCTATGGCTACACCTTC
TRBJ2-2,TRBV6-8,TRBD2,18,once,CASSLLWTSGTHTGELFF,TGTGCCAGCAGTCTACTCTGGACTAGCGGGACTCACACCGGGGAGCTGTTTTTT
TRBJ2-7,TRBV4-1,NA,14,NA,CASSQAPDTYEQYF,TGCGCCAGCAGCCAAGCTCCAGATACCTACGAGCAGTACTTC
TRBJ1-5,TRBV29-1,NA,13,NA,CSAAPGFNQPQHF,TGCAGCGCGGCCCCGGGATTCAATCAGCCCCAGCATTTT
TRBJ2-7,TRBV20-1,TRBD1,11,NA,CSAPDRVEQYF,TGCAGTGCTCCGGACAGGGTCGAGCAGTACTTC
TRBJ2-5,TRBV27,NA,13,few,CASSHGDRETQYF,TGTGCCAGCAGTCATGGAGACCGGGAGACCCAGTACTTC
TRBJ2-2,TRBV6-1,TRBD1,16,NA,CAGTPGQVPYTGELFF,TGTGCCGGGACTCCGGGACAGGTCCCCTACACCGGGGAGCTGTTTTTT
TRBJ1-5,TRBV30,TRBD1,14,NA,CAWSGGQVHSPQHF,TGTGCCTGGAGTGGCGGACAGGTTCACTCGCCCCAGCATTTT
TRBJ1-2,TRBV4-1,NA,17,few,CASSQGGGTFGAYGYTF,TGCGCCAGCAGCCAAGGAGGGGGGACATTCGGCGCCTATGGCTACACCTTC
TRBJ1-2,TRBV6-1,NA,15,NA,CASSYGGGHNYGYTF,TGTGCCAGCAGTTATGGGGGCGGACATAACTATGGCTACACCTTC
TRBJ2-6,TRBV10-3,TRBD1,19,few,CAISGNRGAQPSGANVLTF,TGTGCCATCAGTGGAAACAGGGGGGCTCAACCCTCTGGGGCCAACGTCCTGACTTTC
TRBJ1-6,TRBV6-2/TRBV6-3,NA,15,few,CASSAFQARESPLHF,TGTGCCAGCAGTGCTTTTCAGGCCCGTGAATCACCCCTCCACTTT
TRBJ2-1,TRBV2,TRBD2,16,few,CASRRSSGVVYNEQFF,TGTGCCAGCAGGAGATCTAGCGGGGTGGTTTACAATGAGCAGTTCTTC
TRBJ2-4,TRBV19,NA,14,NA,CASSISPGPNIQYF,TGTGCCAGTAGTATATCACCAGGACCAAACATTCAGTACTTC
TRBJ2-7,TRBV28,TRBD1,14,few,CASAPGGFSYEQYF,TGTGCCAGCGCTCCAGGGGGCTTCTCCTACGAGCAGTACTTC
TRBJ1-5,TRBV24-1,NA,17,NA,CATSDSYGSPTNQPQHF,TGTGCCACCAGTGATTCGTATGGAAGCCCGACCAATCAGCCCCAGCATTTT
TRBJ2-2,TRBV5-1,TRBD2,16,few,CASSVTSGRATGELFF,TGCGCCAGCAGCGTAACTAGCGGGAGGGCCACCGGGGAGCTGTTTTTT
TRBJ2-6,TRBV18,NA,16,NA,CASSPLASPGANVLTF,TGTGCCAGCTCACCATTGGCATCGCCTGGGGCCAACGTCCTGACTTTC
TRBJ2-3,TRBV20-1,NA,14,few,CSAREGSGTDTQYF,TGCAGTGCTAGAGAAGGCAGCGGCACAGATACGCAGTATTTT
TRBJ2-1,TRBV28,TRBD2,13,once,CARIGRAHNEQFF,TGTGCCAGGATCGGGAGGGCCCACAATGAGCAGTTCTTC